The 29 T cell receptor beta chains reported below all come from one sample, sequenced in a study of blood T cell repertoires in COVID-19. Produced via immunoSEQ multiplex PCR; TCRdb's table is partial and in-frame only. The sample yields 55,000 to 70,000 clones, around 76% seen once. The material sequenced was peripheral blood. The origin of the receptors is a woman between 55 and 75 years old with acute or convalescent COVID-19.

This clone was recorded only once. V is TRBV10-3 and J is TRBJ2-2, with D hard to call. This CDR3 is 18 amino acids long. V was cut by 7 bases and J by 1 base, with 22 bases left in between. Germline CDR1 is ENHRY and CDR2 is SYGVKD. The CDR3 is CAINRSFASQENTGELFF. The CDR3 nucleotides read TGTGCCATCAATCGGTCATTTGCTTCCCAGGAGAACACCGGGGAGCTGTTTTTT.

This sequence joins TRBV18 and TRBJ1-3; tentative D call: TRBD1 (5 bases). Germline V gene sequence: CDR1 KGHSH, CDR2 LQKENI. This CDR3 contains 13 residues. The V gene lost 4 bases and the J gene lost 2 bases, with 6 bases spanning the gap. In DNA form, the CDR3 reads TGTGCCAGCTCACAGGGGCCTGGAAACACCATATATTTT. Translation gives CASSQGPGNTIYF.

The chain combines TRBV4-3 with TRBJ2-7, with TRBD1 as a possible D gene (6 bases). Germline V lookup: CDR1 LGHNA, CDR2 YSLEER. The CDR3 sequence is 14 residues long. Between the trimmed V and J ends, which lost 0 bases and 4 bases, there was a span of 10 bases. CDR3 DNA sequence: TGCGCCAGCAGCCAAGAACAGGGTTGGTACGAGCAGTACTTC. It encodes CASSQEQGWYEQYF.

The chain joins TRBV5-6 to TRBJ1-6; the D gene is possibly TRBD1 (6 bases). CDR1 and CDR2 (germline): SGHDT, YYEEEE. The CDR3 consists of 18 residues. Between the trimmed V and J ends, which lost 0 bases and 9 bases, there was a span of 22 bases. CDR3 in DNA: TGTGCCAGCAGCTTGGGGGATCCAGGACAGCCCGGGGCTTCACCCCTCCACTTT. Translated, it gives CASSLGDPGQPGASPLHF.

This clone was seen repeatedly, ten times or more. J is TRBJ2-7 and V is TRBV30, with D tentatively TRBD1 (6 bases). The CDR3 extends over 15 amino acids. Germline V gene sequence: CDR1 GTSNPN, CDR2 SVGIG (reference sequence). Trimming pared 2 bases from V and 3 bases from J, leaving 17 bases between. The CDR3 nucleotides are TGTGCCTGGAGTTCTTCGGGACACCTGGTCTACGAGCAGTACTTC. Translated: CAWSSSGHLVYEQYF.

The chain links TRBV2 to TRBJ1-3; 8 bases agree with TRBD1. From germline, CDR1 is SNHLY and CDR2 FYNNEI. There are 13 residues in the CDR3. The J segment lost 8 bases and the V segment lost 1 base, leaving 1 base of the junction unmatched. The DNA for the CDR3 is TGTGCCAGCAGTGAAGACAGGGGGGACACCATATATTTT. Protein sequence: CASSEDRGDTIYF.

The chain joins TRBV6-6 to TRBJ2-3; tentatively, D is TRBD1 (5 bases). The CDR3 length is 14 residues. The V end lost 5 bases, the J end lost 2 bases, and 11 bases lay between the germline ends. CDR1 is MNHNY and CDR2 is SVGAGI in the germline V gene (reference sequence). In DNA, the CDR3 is TGTGCCAGCAGTCCGACAGAGACCACAGATACGCAGTATTTT. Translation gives CASSPTETTDTQYF.

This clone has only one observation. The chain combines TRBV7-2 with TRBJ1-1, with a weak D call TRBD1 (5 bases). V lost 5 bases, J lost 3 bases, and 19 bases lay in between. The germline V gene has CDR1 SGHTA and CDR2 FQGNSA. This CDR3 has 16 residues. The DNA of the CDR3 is TGTGCCAGCAGCCGTCCCCCACCAGACAGCTACACTGAAGCTTTCTTT. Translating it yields CASSRPPPDSYTEAFF.

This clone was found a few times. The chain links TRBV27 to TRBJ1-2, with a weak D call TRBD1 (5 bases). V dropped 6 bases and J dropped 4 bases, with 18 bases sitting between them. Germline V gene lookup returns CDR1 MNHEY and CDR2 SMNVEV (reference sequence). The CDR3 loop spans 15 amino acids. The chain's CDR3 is CASRSRGQGFYGYTF. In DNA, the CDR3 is TGTGCCAGCAGATCTAGGGGTCAGGGATTCTATGGCTACACCTTC.

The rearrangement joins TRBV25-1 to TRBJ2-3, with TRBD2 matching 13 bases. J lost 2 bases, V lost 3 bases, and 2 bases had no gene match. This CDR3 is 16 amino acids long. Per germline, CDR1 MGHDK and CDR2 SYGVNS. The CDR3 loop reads CASSDTSGGDTDTQYF. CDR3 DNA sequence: TGTGCCAGCAGTGATACTAGCGGGGGGGACACAGATACGCAGTATTTT.

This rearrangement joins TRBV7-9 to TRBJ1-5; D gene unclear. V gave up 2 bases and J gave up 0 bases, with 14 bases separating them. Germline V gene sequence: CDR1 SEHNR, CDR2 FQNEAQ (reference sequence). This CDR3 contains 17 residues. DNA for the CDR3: TGTGCCAGCAGCTTATCCACATGGGCGTATAGCAATCAGCCCCAGCATTTT. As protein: CASSLSTWAYSNQPQHF.

As DNA, the CDR3 is TGCGCCAGCAGCTTGGCCAGTACGAGCACAGATACGCAGTATTTT. Translated, it gives CASSLASTSTDTQYF. The chain couples TRBV5-1 to TRBJ2-3; no definite D call. The CDR3 spans 15 residues. Germline CDR1 reads SGHRS; CDR2 reads YFSETQ. Trimming left V 0 bases short and J 0 bases short, with 8 bases between. Together with reference TRBV5-1 and TRBJ2-3, the CDR3 gives the full variable domain: KAGVTQTPRYLIKTRGQQVTLSCSPISGHRSVSWYQQTPGQGLQFLFEYFSETQRNKGNFPGRFSGRQFSNSRSEMNVSTLELGDSALYLCASSLASTSTDTQYFGPGTRLTVL.

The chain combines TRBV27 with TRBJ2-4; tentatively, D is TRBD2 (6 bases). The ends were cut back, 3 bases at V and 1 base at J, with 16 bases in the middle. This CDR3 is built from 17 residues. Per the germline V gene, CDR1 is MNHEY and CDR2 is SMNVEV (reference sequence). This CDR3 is CASSLVLGRGAKNIQYF. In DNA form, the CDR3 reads TGTGCCAGCAGTTTGGTCCTGGGCCGGGGGGCCAAAAACATTCAGTACTTC.

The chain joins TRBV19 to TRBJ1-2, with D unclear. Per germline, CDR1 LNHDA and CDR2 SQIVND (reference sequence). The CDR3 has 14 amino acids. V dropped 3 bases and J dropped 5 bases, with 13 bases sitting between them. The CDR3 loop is CASSIPTEMYGYTF. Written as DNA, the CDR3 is TGTGCCAGTAGTATCCCTACAGAAATGTATGGCTACACCTTC.

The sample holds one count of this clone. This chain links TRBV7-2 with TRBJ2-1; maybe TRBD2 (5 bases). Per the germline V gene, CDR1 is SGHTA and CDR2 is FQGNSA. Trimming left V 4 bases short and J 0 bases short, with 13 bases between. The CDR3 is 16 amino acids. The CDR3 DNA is TGTGCCAGCAGCTCCCCGGGGAAGAGCTCCTACAATGAGCAGTTCTTC. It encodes CASSSPGKSSYNEQFF.

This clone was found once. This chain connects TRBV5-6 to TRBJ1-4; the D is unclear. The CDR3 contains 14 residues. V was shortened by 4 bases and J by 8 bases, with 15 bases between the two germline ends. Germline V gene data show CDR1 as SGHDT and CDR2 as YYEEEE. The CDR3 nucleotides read TGTGCCAGCAGCGGCCCTGCGGGAGCGGAAAAACTGTTTTTT. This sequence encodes CASSGPAGAEKLFF.

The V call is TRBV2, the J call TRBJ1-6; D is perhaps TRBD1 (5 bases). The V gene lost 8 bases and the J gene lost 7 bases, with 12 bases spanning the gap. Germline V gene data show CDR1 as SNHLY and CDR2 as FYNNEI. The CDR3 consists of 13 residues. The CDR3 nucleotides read TGTGCCAGCTTCAGACAGCTAAATTCACCCCTCCACTTT. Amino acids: CASFRQLNSPLHF.

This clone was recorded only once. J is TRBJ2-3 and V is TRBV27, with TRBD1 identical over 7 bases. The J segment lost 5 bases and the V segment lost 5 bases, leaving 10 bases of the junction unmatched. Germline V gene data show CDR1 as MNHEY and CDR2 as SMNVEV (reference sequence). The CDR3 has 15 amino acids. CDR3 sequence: CASSLTDRAGDTQYF. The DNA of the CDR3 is TGTGCCAGCAGTCTCACCGACAGGGCGGGAGATACGCAGTATTTT.

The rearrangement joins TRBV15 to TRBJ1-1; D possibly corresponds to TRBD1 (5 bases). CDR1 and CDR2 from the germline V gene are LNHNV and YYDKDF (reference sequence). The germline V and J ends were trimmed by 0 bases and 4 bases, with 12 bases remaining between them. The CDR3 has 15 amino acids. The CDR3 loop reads CATSRDPVGATEAFF. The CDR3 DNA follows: TGTGCCACCAGCAGAGATCCGGTAGGGGCCACTGAAGCTTTCTTT.

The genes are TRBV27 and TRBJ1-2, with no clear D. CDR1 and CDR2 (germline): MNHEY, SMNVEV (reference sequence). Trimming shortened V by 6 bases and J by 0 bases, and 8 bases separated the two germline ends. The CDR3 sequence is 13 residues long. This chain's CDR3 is CASRTYTNYGYTF. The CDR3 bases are TGTGCCAGCAGGACTTACACTAACTATGGCTACACCTTC.

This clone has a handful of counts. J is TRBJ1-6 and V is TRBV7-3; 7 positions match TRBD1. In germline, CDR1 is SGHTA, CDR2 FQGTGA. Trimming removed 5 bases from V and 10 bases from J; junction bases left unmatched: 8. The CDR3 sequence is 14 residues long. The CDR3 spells CASSRGQANSPLHF. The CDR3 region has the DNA TGTGCCAGCAGCCGCGGACAGGCCAACTCACCCCTCCACTTT.

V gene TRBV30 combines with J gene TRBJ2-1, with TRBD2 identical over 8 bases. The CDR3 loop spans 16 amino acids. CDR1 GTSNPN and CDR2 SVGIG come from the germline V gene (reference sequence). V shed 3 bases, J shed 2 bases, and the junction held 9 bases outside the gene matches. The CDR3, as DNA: TGTGCCTGGAGCGGGGGGGCCTCCATAACCTACAATGAGCAGTTCTTC. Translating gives CAWSGGASITYNEQFF.

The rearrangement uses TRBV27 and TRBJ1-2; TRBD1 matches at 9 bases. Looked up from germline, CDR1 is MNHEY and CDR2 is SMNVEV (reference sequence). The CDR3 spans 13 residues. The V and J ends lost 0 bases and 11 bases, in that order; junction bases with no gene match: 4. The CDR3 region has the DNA TGTGCCAGCAGTTTATCTCGGACAGGGGAATACACCTTC. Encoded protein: CASSLSRTGEYTF.

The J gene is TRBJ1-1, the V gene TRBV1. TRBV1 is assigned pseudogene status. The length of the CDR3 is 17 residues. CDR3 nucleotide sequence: TGCACCAGCAGCCAAGCCTGCTATAGACCGACCAGCGCTGAAGCTTTCTTT. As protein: CTSSQACYRPTSAEAFF.

The CDR3 loop reads CASSYYGENTEAFF. DNA of the CDR3: TGTGCCAGCAGTTACTACGGGGAGAACACTGAAGCTTTCTTT. The chain links TRBV6-6 to TRBJ1-1; D ambiguous. The CDR3 has 14 residues. Per the germline V gene, CDR1 is MNHNY and CDR2 is SVGAGI (reference sequence). The V end was cut by 1 base, the J end by 1 base, with 7 bases between.

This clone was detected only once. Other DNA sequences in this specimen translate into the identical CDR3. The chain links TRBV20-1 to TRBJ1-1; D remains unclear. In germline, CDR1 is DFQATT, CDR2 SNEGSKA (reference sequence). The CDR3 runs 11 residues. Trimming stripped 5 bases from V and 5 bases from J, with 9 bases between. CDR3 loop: CSAGRDTEAFF. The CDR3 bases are TGCAGTGCTGGCCGGGATACTGAAGCTTTCTTT.

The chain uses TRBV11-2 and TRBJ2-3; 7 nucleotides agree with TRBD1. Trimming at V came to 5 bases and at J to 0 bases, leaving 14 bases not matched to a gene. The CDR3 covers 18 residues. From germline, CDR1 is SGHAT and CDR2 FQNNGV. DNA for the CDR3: TGTGCCAGCAGCCGAGACAGGGTTGGGGGATTTAGCACAGATACGCAGTATTTT. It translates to CASSRDRVGGFSTDTQYF. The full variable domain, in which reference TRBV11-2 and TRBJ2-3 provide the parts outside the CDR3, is EAGVAQSPRYKIIEKRQSVAFWCNPISGHATLYWYQQILGQGPKLLIQFQNNGVVDDSQLPKDRFSAERLKGVDSTLKIQPAKLEDSAVYLCASSRDRVGGFSTDTQYFGPGTRLTVL.

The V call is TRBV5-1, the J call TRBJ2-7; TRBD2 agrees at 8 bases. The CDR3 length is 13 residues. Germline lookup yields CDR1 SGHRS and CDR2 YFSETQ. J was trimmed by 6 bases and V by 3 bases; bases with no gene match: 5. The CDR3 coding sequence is TGCGCCAGCAGCTGGACCCGGGGGGGCGAGCAGTACTTC. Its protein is CASSWTRGGEQYF. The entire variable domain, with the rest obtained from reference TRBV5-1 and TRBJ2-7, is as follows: KAGVTQTPRYLIKTRGQQVTLSCSPISGHRSVSWYQQTPGQGLQFLFEYFSETQRNKGNFPGRFSGRQFSNSRSEMNVSTLELGDSALYLCASSWTRGGEQYFGPGTRLTVT.

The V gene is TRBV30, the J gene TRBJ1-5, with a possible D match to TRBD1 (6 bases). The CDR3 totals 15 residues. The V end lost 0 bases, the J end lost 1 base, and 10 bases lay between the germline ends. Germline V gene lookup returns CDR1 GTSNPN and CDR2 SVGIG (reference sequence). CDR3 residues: CAWSVGQGSNQPQHF. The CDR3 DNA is TGTGCCTGGAGTGTAGGGCAGGGGAGCAATCAGCCCCAGCATTTT.